This T cell receptor (beta chain) derives from a study of type 1 and type 2 diabetes patients. Looking at the study overall: Donors were type 1 diabetes, type 2 diabetes, or nondiabetic controls. The whole study generated fewer than 25 million paired-end reads. General observations from the study: In type 2 diabetes, highly-expanded CD4+ clones took a median around 4.1% of reads.

In the case of this clonotype: Its antigen is not known.

PCR was run on genomic DNA. The TCR beta CDR3 region was amplified using 30 forward and 13 reverse primers. TCRdb recomputed calls from the multiplex PCR reads with MiXCR, one row per CDR3 protein. The sample lists some 250,000 distinct CDR3 sequences; 40% to 50% were seen once. Peripheral blood, ten milliliters per participant, was collected. Germline CDR1 reads SGHTA; CDR2 reads FQGNSA. The CDR3 sequence is 15 residues long. With 6 bases removed from V and 8 bases from J, the gap between germline ends came to 20 bases. This sequence originates from a man between 18 and 29 years old with type 2 diabetes. The specimen sequenced was peripheral blood mononuclear cells (PBMCs). V is TRBV7-2 and J is TRBJ2-1, with D unresolved. CDR3 DNA sequence: TGTGCCAGCAGACCCACAGAGTCCCACTTCGATGAGCAGTTCTTC. Protein sequence: CASRPTESHFDEQFF.